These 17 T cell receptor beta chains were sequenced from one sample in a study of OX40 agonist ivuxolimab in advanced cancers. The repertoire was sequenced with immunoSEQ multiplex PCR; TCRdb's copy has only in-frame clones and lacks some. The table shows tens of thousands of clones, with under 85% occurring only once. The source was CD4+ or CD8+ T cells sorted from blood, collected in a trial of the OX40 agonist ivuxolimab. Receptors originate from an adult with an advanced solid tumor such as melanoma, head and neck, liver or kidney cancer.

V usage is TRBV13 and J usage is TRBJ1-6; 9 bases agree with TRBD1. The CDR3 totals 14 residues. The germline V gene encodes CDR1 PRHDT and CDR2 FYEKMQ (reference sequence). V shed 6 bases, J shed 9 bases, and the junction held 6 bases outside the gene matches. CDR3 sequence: CASSQRDRASPLHF. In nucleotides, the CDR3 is TGTGCCAGCAGTCAGCGGGACAGGGCTTCACCCCTCCACTTT.

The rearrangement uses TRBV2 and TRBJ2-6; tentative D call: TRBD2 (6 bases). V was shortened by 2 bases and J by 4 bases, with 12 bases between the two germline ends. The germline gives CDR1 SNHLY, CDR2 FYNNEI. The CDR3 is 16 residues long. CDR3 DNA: TGTGCCAGCAGTGAAAGGAGGGGCGGCGGGGCCAACGTCCTGACTTTC. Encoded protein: CASSERRGGGANVLTF.

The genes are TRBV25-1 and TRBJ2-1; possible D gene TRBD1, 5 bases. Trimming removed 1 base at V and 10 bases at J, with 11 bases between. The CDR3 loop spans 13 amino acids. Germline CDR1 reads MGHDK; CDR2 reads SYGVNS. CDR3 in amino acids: CASSEWGLLEQFF. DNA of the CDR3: TGTGCCAGCAGTGAATGGGGCCTATTGGAGCAGTTCTTC. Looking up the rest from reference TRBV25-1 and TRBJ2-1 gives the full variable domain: EADIYQTPRYLVIGTGKKITLECSQTMGHDKMYWYQQDPGMELHLIHYSYGVNSTEKGDLSSESTVSRIRTEHFPLTLESARPSHTSQYLCASSEWGLLEQFFGPGTRLTVL.

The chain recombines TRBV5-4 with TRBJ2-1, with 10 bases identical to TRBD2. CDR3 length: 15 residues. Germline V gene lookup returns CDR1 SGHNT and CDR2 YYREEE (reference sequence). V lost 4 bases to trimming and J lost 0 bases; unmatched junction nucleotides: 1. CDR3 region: CASSPSGSSYNEQFF. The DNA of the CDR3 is TGTGCCAGCAGCCCTAGCGGGAGCTCCTACAATGAGCAGTTCTTC.

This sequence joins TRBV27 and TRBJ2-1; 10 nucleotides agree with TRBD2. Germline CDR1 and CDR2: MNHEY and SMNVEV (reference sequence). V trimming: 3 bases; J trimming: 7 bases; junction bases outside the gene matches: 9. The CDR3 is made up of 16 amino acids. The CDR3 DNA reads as TGTGCCAGCAGTTTCCTAGCGGGAGCTGGGGTGAATGAGCAGTTCTTC. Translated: CASSFLAGAGVNEQFF.

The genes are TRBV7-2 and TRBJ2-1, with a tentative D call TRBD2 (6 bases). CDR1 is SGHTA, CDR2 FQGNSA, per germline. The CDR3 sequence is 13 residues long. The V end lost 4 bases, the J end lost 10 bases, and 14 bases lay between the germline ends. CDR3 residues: CASSSREPGEQFF. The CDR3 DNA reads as TGTGCCAGCAGCTCTCGGGAGCCGGGGGAGCAGTTCTTC.

This chain's CDR3 is CASRPSPRVVYGYTF. Written as DNA, the CDR3 is TGTGCCAGCAGACCGAGTCCCAGGGTGGTCTATGGCTACACCTTC. V usage is TRBV5-8 and J usage is TRBJ1-2; maybe TRBD1 (5 bases). This CDR3 contains 15 residues. V lost 5 bases, J lost 4 bases, and 18 bases lay in between. The germline V gene encodes CDR1 SGHTS and CDR2 YDEGEE.

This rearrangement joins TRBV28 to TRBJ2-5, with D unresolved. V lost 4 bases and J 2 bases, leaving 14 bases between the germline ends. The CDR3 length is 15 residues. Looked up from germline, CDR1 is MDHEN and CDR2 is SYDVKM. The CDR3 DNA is TGTGCCAGCAGTTCCCGTTCGAGGTTACAAGAGACCCAGTACTTC. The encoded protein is CASSSRSRLQETQYF. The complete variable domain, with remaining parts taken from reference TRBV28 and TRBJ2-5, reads DVKVTQSSRYLVKRTGEKVFLECVQDMDHENMFWYRQDPGLGLRLIYFSYDVKMKEKGDIPEGYSVSREKKERFSLILESASTNQTSMYLCASSSRSRLQETQYFGPGTRLLVL.

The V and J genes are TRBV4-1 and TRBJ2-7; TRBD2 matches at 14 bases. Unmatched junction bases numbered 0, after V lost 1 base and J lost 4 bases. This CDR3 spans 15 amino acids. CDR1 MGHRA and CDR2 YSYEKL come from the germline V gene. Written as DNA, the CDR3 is TGCGCCAGCAGCCAAGGGACTAGCGGGAGGTACGAGCAGTACTTC. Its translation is CASSQGTSGRYEQYF.

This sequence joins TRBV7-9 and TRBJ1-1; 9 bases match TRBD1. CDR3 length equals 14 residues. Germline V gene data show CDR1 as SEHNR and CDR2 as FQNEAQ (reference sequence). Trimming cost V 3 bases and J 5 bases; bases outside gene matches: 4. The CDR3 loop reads CASSLGTGRTEAFF. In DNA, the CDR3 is TGTGCCAGCAGCTTGGGGACAGGGAGAACTGAAGCTTTCTTT.

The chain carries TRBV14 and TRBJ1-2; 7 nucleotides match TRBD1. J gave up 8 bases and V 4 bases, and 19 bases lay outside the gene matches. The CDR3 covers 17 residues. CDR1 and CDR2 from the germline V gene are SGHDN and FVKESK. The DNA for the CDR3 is TGTGCCAGCAGCCGTCCAGGGACAGCGCCTATGTACGGCGGCTACACCTTC. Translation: CASSRPGTAPMYGGYTF.

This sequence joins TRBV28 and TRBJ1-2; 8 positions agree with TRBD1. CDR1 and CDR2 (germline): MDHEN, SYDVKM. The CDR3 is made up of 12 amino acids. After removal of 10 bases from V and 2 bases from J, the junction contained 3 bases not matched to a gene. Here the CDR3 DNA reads TGTGCCACCCAGGGGGCGAACTATGGCTACACCTTC. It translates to CATQGANYGYTF.

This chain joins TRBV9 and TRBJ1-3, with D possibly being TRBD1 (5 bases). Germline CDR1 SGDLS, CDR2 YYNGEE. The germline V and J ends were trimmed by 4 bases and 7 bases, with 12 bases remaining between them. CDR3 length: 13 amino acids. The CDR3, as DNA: TGTGCCAGCAGCACCCGACGGGACAACACCATATATTTT. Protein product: CASSTRRDNTIYF.

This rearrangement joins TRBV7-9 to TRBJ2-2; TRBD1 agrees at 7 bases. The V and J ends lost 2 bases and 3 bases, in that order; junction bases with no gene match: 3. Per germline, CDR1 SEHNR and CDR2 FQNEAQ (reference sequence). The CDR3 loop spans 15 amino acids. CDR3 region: CASSLSGTDTGELFF. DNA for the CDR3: TGTGCCAGCAGCTTATCTGGGACAGACACCGGGGAGCTGTTTTTT.

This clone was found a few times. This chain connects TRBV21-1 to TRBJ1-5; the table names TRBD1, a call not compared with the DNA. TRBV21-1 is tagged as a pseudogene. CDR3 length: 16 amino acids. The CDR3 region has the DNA TGTGCCAGCAGCGGAGCAGGGGATGGGCAGGATCAGCCCCAGCATTTT. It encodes CASSGAGDGQDQPQHF.

For the CDR3, the DNA is TGTGCCAGCAGCAACCTCGGGACAGGGAATGAAAAACTGTTTTTT. This gives the protein CASSNLGTGNEKLFF. The chain links TRBV11-2 to TRBJ1-4, with 9 bases matching TRBD1. Per germline, CDR1 SGHAT and CDR2 FQNNGV. V shed 5 bases, J shed 5 bases, and the junction held 6 bases outside the gene matches. This CDR3 is 15 amino acids long.

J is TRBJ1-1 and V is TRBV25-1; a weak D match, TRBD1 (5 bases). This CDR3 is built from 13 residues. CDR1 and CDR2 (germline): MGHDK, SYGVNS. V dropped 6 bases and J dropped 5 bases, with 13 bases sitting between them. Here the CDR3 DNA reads TGTGCCAGCAGCCGGGACTACCGAACTGAAGCTTTCTTT. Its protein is CASSRDYRTEAFF.